Detailed here is one TCR beta chain. Its specificity is unknown. This CDR3 is 14 amino acids long. Germline CDR1 and CDR2: ENHRY and SYGVKD. V lost 8 bases and J lost 1, with 14 bases in between. This specimen comes from a study of shared clonotypes between healthy human individuals. Study observations and caveats: Naive subsets typically showed greater estimated richness than memory subsets.

Negatively enriched CD4+ T cells were divided by CD45RA into naive and memory. Here immunoSEQ multiplex PCR was the method, and the copy in TCRdb shows in-frame clones only, minus some. The sample has a few million clones, approximately 95% seen once; the top ten hold about 0.39%. The clonotype originates from a young man in good health. Some clones in this sample may be carry-over from other donors' samples. The sample taken for sequencing was naive CD4+ T cells from PBMCs. Subset specified: CD45RA+ positively selected. The V and J genes are TRBV10-3 and TRBJ2-5; possibly TRBD2 for D (5 bases). In DNA form, the CDR3 reads TGTGCCATCCGGGCCCTACTAGGCCAAGAGACCCAGTACTTC. It specifies CAIRALLGQETQYF.